The 20 T cell receptor beta chains reported below all come from one sample, sequenced in a study of Graves' ophthalmopathy and Graves' hyperthyroidism. TCR beta CDR3 regions were amplified from RNA transcripts. An opening RT-PCR round employed HTBI primers and preceded a second-round multiplex PCR. One entry per CDR3 protein, called by TCRdb with MiXCR from the multiplex PCR reads. This sample has about 600,000 distinct CDR3 sequences, with less than 40% found just once. Sequencing was carried out using peripheral blood or thyroid tissue (not recorded which). The source of these receptors is an adult man with Graves' hyperthyroidism.

V and J are TRBV20-1 and TRBJ2-3; no firm D call. Germline V gene sequence: CDR1 DFQATT, CDR2 SNEGSKA (reference sequence). V was trimmed by 3 bases and J by 0 bases, leaving 10 bases between them. The CDR3 has 14 residues. This CDR3 reads CSASPLGSTDTQYF. In DNA, the CDR3 is TGCAGTGCTAGTCCCCTGGGAAGCACAGATACGCAGTATTTT.

This clonotype was seen ten or more times. The chain is built from TRBV20-1 and TRBJ2-5; D unclear. The CDR3 is 12 residues long. CDR1 and CDR2 from the germline V gene are DFQATT and SNEGSKA (reference sequence). The V end was cut by 6 bases, the J end by 3 bases, with 11 bases between. CDR3 amino acids: CSARKGEETQYF. The CDR3 nucleotides are TGCAGTGCAAGAAAAGGAGAAGAGACCCAGTACTTC.

The J gene is TRBJ1-1, the V gene TRBV19, with 7 bases lining up with TRBD1. V dropped 8 bases and J dropped 1; count of bases not matched to a gene: 7. This CDR3 is 14 amino acids long. From germline, CDR1 is LNHDA and CDR2 SQIVND (reference sequence). CDR3 in DNA: TGTGCCAGTGCCGCCGGGACAGCGAACACTGAAGCTTTCTTT. This sequence encodes CASAAGTANTEAFF.

CDR3 amino acids: CASSLGHTGDNYGYTF. As DNA, the CDR3 is TGCGCCAGCAGCTTGGGGCATACCGGGGACAACTATGGCTACACCTTC. This sequence joins TRBV5-1 and TRBJ1-2; D might be TRBD1 (5 bases). Germline V gene sequence: CDR1 SGHRS, CDR2 YFSETQ. Trimming removed 0 bases at V and 2 bases at J, with 14 bases between. This CDR3 is built from 16 residues.

The gene calls are TRBV25-1 and TRBJ2-3; possible D gene TRBD2, 5 bases. CDR1 and CDR2 (germline): MGHDK, SYGVNS. Trimming shortened V by 1 base and J by 3 bases, and 8 bases separated the two germline ends. This CDR3 spans 14 amino acids. The CDR3 coding sequence is TGTGCCAGCAGTGAATGGGAGAGGACAGATACGCAGTATTTT. It translates to CASSEWERTDTQYF.

The chain recombines TRBV7-9 with TRBJ2-2, with D unresolved. The CDR3 has 16 residues. Germline V lookup: CDR1 SEHNR, CDR2 FQNEAQ (reference sequence). The V and J ends lost 4 bases and 0 bases respectively, with 12 bases between them. The CDR3 reads CASSSRTFANTGELFF. The CDR3 bases are TGTGCCAGCAGCTCCCGAACCTTCGCGAACACCGGGGAGCTGTTTTTT.

A few counts support this clonotype. The chain uses TRBV7-9 and TRBJ2-7, with D perhaps given as TRBD1 or TRBD2 (6 bases each). Germline V lookup: CDR1 SEHNR, CDR2 FQNEAQ (reference sequence). V lost 2 bases and J lost 4, with 12 bases in between. This CDR3 has 14 residues. The DNA for the CDR3 is TGTGCCAGCAGCTTAAGCGGAGGGGGTTACGAGCAGTACTTC. As protein: CASSLSGGGYEQYF.

This clonotype came up many times. J is TRBJ1-1 and V is TRBV5-1; no firm D call. With 0 bases removed from V and 6 bases from J, the gap between germline ends came to 12 bases. The CDR3 covers 14 residues. Germline CDR1 reads SGHRS; CDR2 reads YFSETQ. CDR3 in DNA: TGCGCCAGCAGCTTGGACACCCGATACGCTGAAGCTTTCTTT. Amino acid sequence: CASSLDTRYAEAFF.

The chain employs TRBV4-1 and TRBJ2-2; D ambiguous. The CDR3 loop spans 16 amino acids. Germline CDR1 MGHRA, CDR2 YSYEKL. Deletions cut 1 base from V and 4 bases from J, with 13 bases between. Here the CDR3 reads CASSQADRLTTGELFF. CDR3 in DNA: TGCGCCAGCAGCCAAGCCGACCGATTAACCACCGGGGAGCTGTTTTTT.

This clonotype was counted only a few times. V is TRBV4-1 and J is TRBJ1-1; D gene ambiguous. This CDR3 has 16 residues. Germline CDR1 and CDR2: MGHRA and YSYEKL. V was clipped by 5 bases and J by 1 base, with 17 bases between them. The CDR3 DNA sequence: TGCGCCAGCAGCGACCCCTTTGCGAATGGGAACACTGAAGCTTTCTTT. It translates to CASSDPFANGNTEAFF.

This chain connects TRBV7-8 to TRBJ1-2; D may be TRBD1 (6 bases). The V gene's germline CDR1 is SGHVS and CDR2 FQNEAQ. CDR3 length: 15 amino acids. Trimming left V 5 bases short and J 8 bases short, with 21 bases between. In nucleotides, the CDR3 is TGTGCCAGCAGCCAGAGAGGGACAAACGTCTGGGGCTACACCTTC. It is translated as CASSQRGTNVWGYTF.

This clonotype occurred a few times. The CDR3 is CASSSGQGSWVTEAFF. In DNA, the CDR3 is TGTGCCAGCAGTTCCGGACAGGGGAGTTGGGTCACTGAAGCTTTCTTT. The rearrangement joins TRBV12-3 or TRBV12-4 to TRBJ1-1; TRBD1 agrees at 9 bases. With V trimmed by 4 bases and J by 4 bases, 10 bases remained unmatched. There are 16 residues in the CDR3.

This clonotype came up many times. The rearrangement uses TRBV14 and TRBJ1-4; the match to TRBD1 covers 10 bases. CDR3 length: 14 amino acids. V lost 5 bases to trimming and J lost 5 bases; unmatched junction nucleotides: 2. In germline, CDR1 is SGHDN, CDR2 FVKESK. The CDR3 coding sequence is TGTGCCAGCAGCGGGACAGGGGTAAATGAAAAACTGTTTTTT. Its translation: CASSGTGVNEKLFF.

This clonotype was counted a few times. The chain carries TRBV4-2 and TRBJ1-1, with no clear D. V was cut by 0 bases and J by 7 bases, with 9 bases left in between. The CDR3 is made up of 13 amino acids. Germline V gives CDR1 LGHNA, CDR2 YNFKEQ. This CDR3 reads CASSQDPAGEAFF. CDR3 bases: TGTGCCAGCAGCCAAGATCCTGCGGGTGAAGCTTTCTTT.

The V call is TRBV7-9, the J call TRBJ1-5; a weak D match, TRBD1 (5 bases). Trimming shortened V by 3 bases and J by 5 bases, and 14 bases separated the two germline ends. Looked up from germline, CDR1 is SEHNR and CDR2 is FQNEAQ (reference sequence). CDR3 length: 15 amino acids. The CDR3: CASSLGKGQDQPQHF. The CDR3 DNA is TGTGCCAGCAGCTTGGGTAAGGGGCAGGATCAGCCCCAGCATTTT.

The rearrangement joins TRBV20-1 to TRBJ2-7; 8 nucleotides align to TRBD1. The junction had 11 bases not matched to a gene; V was cut back by 3 bases and J by 4 bases. The CDR3 covers 15 residues. CDR1 is DFQATT and CDR2 is SNEGSKA in the germline V gene (reference sequence). The CDR3 sequence is CSARRQGAQGYEQYF. CDR3 sequence (DNA): TGCAGTGCTAGGAGGCAGGGGGCGCAGGGGTACGAGCAGTACTTC.

Regarding this clonotype: At one end the junction does not follow the germline gene, possibly because of a read error. CDR3 nucleotide sequence: TGTGCCAGCAGTGAGCAGTCGAACACTGAAGCTTCCTTT. Translation: CASSEQSNTEASF. J is TRBJ1-1 and V is TRBV10-3, with D uncertain. The CDR3 covers 13 residues. Germline lookup yields CDR1 ENHRY and CDR2 SYGVKD.

At least ten counts were recorded for this clonotype. This chain connects TRBV7-2 to TRBJ2-7; D unresolved. The CDR3 covers 13 residues. Trimming pared 5 bases from V and 4 bases from J, leaving 12 bases between. Germline CDR1 is SGHTA and CDR2 is FQGNSA. For the CDR3, the DNA is TGTGCCAGCAGCCCAAGTAGAACGTACGAGCAGTACTTC. Its protein product is CASSPSRTYEQYF. The full variable domain, rest sourced from reference TRBV7-2 and TRBJ2-7, is GAGVSQSPSNKVTEKGKDVELRCDPISGHTALYWYRQSLGQGLEFLIYFQGNSAPDKSGLPSDRFSAERTGGSVSTLTIQRTQQEDSAVYLCASSPSRTYEQYFGPGTRLTVT.

At least ten counts were recorded for this clonotype. The V call is TRBV2, the J call TRBJ1-1; weak D call: TRBD1 (6 bases). Trimming shortened V by 7 bases and J by 0 bases, and 15 bases separated the two germline ends. CDR1 SNHLY and CDR2 FYNNEI come from the germline V gene. This CDR3 comprises 15 residues. CDR3 coding DNA: TGTGCCAGCAAACGACAGGCTACAATGAACACTGAAGCTTTCTTT. Its translation: CASKRQATMNTEAFF.

This clonotype showed up many times. J is TRBJ1-6 and V is TRBV5-6; D unresolved. CDR3 length equals 16 residues. Germline-derived CDR1 and CDR2 are SGHDT and YYEEEE. Trimming shortened V by 2 bases and J by 5 bases, and 14 bases separated the two germline ends. The CDR3 DNA is TGTGCCAGCAGCTTATATGATGGAGGGAATAATTCACCCCTCCACTTT. Translated, it gives CASSLYDGGNNSPLHF.